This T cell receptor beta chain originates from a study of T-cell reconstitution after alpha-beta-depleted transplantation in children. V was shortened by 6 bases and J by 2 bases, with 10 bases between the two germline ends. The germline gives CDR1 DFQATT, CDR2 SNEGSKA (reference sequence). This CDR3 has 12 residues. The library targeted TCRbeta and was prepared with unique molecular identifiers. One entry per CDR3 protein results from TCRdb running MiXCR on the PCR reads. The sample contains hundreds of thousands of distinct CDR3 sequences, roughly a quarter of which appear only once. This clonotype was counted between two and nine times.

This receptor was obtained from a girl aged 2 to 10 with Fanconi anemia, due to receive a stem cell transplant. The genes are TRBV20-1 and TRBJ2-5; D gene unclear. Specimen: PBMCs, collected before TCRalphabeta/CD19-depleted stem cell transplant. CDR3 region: CSAIRRQETQYF. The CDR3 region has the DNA TGCAGTGCAATTAGACGTCAAGAGACCCAGTACTTC.